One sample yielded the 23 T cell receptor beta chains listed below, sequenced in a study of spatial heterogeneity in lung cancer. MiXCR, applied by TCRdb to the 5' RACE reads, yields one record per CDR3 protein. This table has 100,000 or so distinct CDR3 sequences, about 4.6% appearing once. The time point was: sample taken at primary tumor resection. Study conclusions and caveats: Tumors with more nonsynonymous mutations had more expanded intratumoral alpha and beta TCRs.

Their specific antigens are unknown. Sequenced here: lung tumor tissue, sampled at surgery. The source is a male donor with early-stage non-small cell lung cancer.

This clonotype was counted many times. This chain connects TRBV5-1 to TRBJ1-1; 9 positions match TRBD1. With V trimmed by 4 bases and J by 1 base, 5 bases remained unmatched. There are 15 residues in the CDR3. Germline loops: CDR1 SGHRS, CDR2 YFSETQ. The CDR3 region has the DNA TGCGCCAGCAGCCCCGGGGACAGGGCGAACACTGAAGCTTTCTTT. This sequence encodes CASSPGDRANTEAFF.

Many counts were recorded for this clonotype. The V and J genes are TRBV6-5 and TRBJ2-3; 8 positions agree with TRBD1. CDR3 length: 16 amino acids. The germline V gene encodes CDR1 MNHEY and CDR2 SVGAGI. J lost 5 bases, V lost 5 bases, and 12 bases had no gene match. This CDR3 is CASSRLQGARLDTQYF. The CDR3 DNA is TGTGCCAGCAGTAGACTCCAGGGGGCGCGGCTAGATACGCAGTATTTT.

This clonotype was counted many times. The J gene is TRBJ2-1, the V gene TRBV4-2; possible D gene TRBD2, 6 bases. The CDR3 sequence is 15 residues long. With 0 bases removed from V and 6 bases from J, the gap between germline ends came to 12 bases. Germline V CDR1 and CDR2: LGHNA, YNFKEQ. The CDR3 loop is CASSQEDPGGNEQFF. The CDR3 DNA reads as TGTGCCAGCAGCCAAGAGGACCCCGGGGGCAATGAGCAGTTCTTC.

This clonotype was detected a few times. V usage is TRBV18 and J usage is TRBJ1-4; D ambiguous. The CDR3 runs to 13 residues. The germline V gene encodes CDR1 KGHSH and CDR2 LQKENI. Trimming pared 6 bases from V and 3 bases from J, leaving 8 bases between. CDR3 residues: CASSVDANEKLFF. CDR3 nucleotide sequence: TGTGCCAGCTCGGTCGACGCTAATGAAAAACTGTTTTTT. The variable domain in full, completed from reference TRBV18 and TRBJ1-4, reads NAGVMQNPRHLVRRRGQEARLRCSPMKGHSHVYWYRQLPEEGLKFMVYLQKENIIDESGMPKERFSAEFPKEGPSILRIQQVVRGDSAAYFCASSVDANEKLFFGSGTQLSVL.

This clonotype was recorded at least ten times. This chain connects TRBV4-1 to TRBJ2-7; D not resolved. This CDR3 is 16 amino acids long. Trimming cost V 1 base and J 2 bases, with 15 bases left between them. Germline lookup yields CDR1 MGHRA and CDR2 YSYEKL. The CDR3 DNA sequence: TGCGCCAGCAGCCAAGGGCCGGAGAAGACCACCTACGAGCAGTACTTC. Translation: CASSQGPEKTTYEQYF.

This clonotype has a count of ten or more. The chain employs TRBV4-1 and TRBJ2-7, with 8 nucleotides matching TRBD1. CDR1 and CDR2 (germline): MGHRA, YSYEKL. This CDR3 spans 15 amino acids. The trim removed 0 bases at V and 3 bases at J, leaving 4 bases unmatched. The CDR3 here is CASSQDSGGFYEQYF. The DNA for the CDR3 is TGCGCCAGCAGCCAAGATTCAGGGGGCTTCTACGAGCAGTACTTC.

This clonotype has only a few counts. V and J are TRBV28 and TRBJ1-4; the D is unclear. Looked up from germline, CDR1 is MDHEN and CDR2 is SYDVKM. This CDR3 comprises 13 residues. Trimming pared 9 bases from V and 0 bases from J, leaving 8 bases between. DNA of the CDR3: TGTGCCAGTTCGGGGTCAACTAATGAAAAACTGTTTTTT. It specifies CASSGSTNEKLFF.

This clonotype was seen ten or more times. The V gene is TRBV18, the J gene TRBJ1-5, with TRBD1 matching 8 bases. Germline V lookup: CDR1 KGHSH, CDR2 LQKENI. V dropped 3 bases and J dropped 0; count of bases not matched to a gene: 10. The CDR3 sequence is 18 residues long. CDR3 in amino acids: CASSPEGLQGDSNQPQHF. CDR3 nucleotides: TGTGCCAGCTCACCCGAAGGGCTACAGGGGGATAGCAATCAGCCCCAGCATTTT. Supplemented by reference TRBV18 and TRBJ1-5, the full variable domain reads NAGVMQNPRHLVRRRGQEARLRCSPMKGHSHVYWYRQLPEEGLKFMVYLQKENIIDESGMPKERFSAEFPKEGPSILRIQQVVRGDSAAYFCASSPEGLQGDSNQPQHFGDGTRLSIL.

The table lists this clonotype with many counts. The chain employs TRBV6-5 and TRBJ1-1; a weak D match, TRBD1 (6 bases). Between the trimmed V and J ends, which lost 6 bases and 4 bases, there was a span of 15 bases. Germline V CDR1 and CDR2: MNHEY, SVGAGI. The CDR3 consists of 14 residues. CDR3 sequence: CASRSNRDGTEAFF. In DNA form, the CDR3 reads TGTGCCAGCAGATCCAACAGGGATGGCACTGAAGCTTTCTTT.

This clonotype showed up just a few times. CDR3 sequence (DNA): TGTGCCAGCAGTCTAGGGACAAGATGGGGAGATACGCAGTATTTT. It codes for CASSLGTRWGDTQYF. The chain couples TRBV6-6 to TRBJ2-3; D may be TRBD1 (6 bases). From germline, CDR1 is MNHNY and CDR2 SVGAGI (reference sequence). V lost 5 bases to trimming and J lost 5 bases, with 17 bases between them. This CDR3 spans 15 amino acids.

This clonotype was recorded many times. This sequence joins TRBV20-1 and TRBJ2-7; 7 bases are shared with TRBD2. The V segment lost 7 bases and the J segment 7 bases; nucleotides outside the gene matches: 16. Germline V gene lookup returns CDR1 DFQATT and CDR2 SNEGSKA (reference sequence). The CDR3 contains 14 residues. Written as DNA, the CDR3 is TGCAGTGTGAGCACGGCTAGCGGAGGGGATGAGCAGTACTTC. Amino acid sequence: CSVSTASGGDEQYF.

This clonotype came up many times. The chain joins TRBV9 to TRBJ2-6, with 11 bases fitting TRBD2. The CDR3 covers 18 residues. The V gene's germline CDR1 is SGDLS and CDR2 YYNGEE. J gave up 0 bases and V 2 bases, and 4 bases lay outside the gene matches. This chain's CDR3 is CASSVMGLADSGANVLTF. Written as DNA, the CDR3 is TGTGCCAGCAGCGTCATGGGACTAGCGGACTCTGGGGCCAACGTCCTGACTTTC. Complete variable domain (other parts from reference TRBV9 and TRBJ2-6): DSGVTQTPKHLITATGQRVTLRCSPRSGDLSVYWYQQSLDQGLQFLIQYYNGEERAKGNILERFSAQQFPDLHSELNLSSLELGDSALYFCASSVMGLADSGANVLTFGAGSRLTVL.

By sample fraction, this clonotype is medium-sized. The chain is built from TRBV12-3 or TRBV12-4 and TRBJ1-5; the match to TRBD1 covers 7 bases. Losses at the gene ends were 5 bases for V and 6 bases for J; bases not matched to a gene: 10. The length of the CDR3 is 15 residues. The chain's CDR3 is CASSPRYRGTQPQHF. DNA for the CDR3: TGTGCCAGCAGTCCGCGATACAGGGGAACTCAGCCCCAGCATTTT.

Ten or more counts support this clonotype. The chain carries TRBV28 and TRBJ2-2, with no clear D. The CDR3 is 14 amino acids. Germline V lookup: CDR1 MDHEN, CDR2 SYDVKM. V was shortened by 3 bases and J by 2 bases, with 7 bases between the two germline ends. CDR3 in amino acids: CASSFPENTGELFF. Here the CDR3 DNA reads TGTGCCAGCAGTTTTCCCGAAAACACCGGGGAGCTGTTTTTT. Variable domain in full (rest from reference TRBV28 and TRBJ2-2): DVKVTQSSRYLVKRTGEKVFLECVQDMDHENMFWYRQDPGLGLRLIYFSYDVKMKEKGDIPEGYSVSREKKERFSLILESASTNQTSMYLCASSFPENTGELFFGEGSRLTVL.

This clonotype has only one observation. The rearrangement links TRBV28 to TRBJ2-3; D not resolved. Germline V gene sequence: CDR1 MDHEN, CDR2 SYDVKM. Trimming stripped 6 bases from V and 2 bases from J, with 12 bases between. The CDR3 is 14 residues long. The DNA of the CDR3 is TGTGCCAGCAGGCCGGGCTGGAACACAGATACGCAGTATTTT. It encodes CASRPGWNTDTQYF.

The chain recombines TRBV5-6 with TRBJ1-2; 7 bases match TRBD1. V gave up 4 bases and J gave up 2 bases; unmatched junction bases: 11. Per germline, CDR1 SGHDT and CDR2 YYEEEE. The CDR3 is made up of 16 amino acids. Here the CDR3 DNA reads TGTGCCAGCAGCCGATTTCAGGGACAGAGGAACTATGGCTACACCTTC. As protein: CASSRFQGQRNYGYTF.

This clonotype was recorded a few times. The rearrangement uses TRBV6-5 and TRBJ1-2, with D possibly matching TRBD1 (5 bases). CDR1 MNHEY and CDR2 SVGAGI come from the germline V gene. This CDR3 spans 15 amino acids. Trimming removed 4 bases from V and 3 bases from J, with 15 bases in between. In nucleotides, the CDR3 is TGTGCCAGCAGTTCCGCTGCCCGGGGCCACTATGGCTACACCTTC. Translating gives CASSSAARGHYGYTF.

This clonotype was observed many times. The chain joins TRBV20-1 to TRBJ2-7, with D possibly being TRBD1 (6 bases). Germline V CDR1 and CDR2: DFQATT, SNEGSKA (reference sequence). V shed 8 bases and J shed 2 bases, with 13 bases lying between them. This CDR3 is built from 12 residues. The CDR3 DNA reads TGCAGTTCATCACAGGGTACCTACGAGCAGTACTTC. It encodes CSSSQGTYEQYF.

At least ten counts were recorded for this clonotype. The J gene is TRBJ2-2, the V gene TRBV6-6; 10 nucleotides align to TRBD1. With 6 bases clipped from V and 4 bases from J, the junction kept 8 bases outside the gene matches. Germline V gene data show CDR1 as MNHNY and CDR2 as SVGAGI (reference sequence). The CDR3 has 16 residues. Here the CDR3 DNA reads TGTGCCAGCAGCCACCGGGACAGGGGATTCACCGGGGAGCTGTTTTTT. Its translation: CASSHRDRGFTGELFF.

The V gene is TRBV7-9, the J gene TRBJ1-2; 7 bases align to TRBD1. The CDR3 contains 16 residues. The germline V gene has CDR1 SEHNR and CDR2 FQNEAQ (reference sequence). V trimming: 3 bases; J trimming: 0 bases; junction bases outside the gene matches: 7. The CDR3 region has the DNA TGTGCCAGCAGCTTGGCTGGGACAGAAGCTAACTATGGCTACACCTTC. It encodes CASSLAGTEANYGYTF.

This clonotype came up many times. The CDR3: CASSVWGGRADEQYF. The CDR3, as DNA: TGTGCCAGCAGCGTATGGGGCGGGAGGGCCGACGAGCAGTACTTC. The chain has TRBV9 and TRBJ2-7; 9 positions match TRBD2. The CDR3 is made up of 15 amino acids. J lost 5 bases, V lost 1 base, and 7 bases had no gene match. Germline CDR1 SGDLS, CDR2 YYNGEE.

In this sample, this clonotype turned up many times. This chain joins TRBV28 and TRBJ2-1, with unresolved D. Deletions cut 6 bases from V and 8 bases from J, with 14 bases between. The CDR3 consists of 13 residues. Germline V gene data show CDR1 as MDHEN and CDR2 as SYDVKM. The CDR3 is CASSPPYVDEQFF. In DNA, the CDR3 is TGTGCCAGCAGCCCCCCCTATGTCGATGAGCAGTTCTTC. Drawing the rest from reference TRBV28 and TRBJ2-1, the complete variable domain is DVKVTQSSRYLVKRTGEKVFLECVQDMDHENMFWYRQDPGLGLRLIYFSYDVKMKEKGDIPEGYSVSREKKERFSLILESASTNQTSMYLCASSPPYVDEQFFGPGTRLTVL.

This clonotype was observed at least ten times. The CDR3 protein is CSASLRQPNQPQHF. The CDR3, as DNA: TGCAGTGCTAGTCTGAGACAGCCTAATCAGCCCCAGCATTTT. The chain combines TRBV20-1 with TRBJ1-5, with D possibly matching TRBD1 (5 bases). CDR3 length equals 14 residues. V lost 3 bases and J lost 4, with 13 bases in between. Germline V gene sequence: CDR1 DFQATT, CDR2 SNEGSKA (reference sequence).